These T cell receptor beta chains were read from a single sample in a study of blood T cells in healthy people across ages. TCRdb itself ran the 5' RACE reads through MiXCR, one entry per CDR3 protein. Counted here are over 1.5 million distinct CDR3 sequences, just under 50% occurring once; the ten biggest clones make up about 2.1%. The sequenced sample was blood. The source of these receptors is a woman between 40 and 55 years old in good health. CDR3s include the opening cysteine and the closing phenylalanine or tryptophan. Fields, in order: D gene, J gene, clone size, CDR3 length, V gene, CDR3 DNA, CDR3 protein. A D gene is named only where the DNA matches it firmly. Part of the rows lack a size; the others show once, few, many or a class for expanded clones.

D: TRBD2
J: TRBJ2-1
size: .
length: 15
V: TRBV7-9
DNA: TGTGCCAGCAGCCAGACTAGCGGGGGGGCCTTTGAGCAGTTCTTC
CDR3: CASSQTSGGAFEQFF

D: TRBD1
J: TRBJ1-2
size: .
length: 16
V: TRBV13
DNA: TGTGCCAGCAGCATAGAACAGGGGGCGCAAGACTATGGCTACACCTTC
CDR3: CASSIEQGAQDYGYTF

D: .
J: TRBJ2-5
size: .
length: 12
V: TRBV7-9
DNA: TGTGCCAGCAGACAAGAAGCGCAGACCCAGTACTTC
CDR3: CASRQEAQTQYF

D: .
J: TRBJ2-3
size: many
length: 11
V: TRBV9
DNA: TGTGCCAGCAGTGTTGTAGATACGCAGTATTTT
CDR3: CASSVVDTQYF

D: TRBD1
J: TRBJ2-3
size: .
length: 15
V: TRBV20-1
DNA: TGCAGTGCTGAGAAAGGGGACAGGGGCACAGATACGCAGTATTTT
CDR3: CSAEKGDRGTDTQYF

D: TRBD1
J: TRBJ2-7
size: few
length: 15
V: TRBV6-1
DNA: TGTGCCAGCAGCTCGACAGGGGGCGGCGACTACGAGCAGTACTTC
CDR3: CASSSTGGGDYEQYF

D: .
J: TRBJ2-3
size: .
length: 17
V: TRBV6-2/TRBV6-3
DNA: TGTGCCAGCAGTCTCCCCGGGACGCGGGGGCGAACAGATACGCAGTATTTT
CDR3: CASSLPGTRGRTDTQYF

D: TRBD1
J: TRBJ2-5
size: .
length: 14
V: TRBV12-3/TRBV12-4
DNA: TGTGCCACCGAAGAAATGACAGGGAATGGTGAGCAGTACTTC
CDR3: CATEEMTGNGEQYF

D: .
J: TRBJ2-1
size: .
length: 15
V: TRBV6-5
DNA: TGTGCCAGCAGATATGGGACAATAGGGGGGGATGAGCAGTTCTTC
CDR3: CASRYGTIGGDEQFF

D: TRBD2
J: TRBJ2-3
size: .
length: 18
V: TRBV4-1
DNA: TGCGCCAGCAGCCGCAGTGGGGGAGGGGCAACTATCACAGATACGCAGTATTTT
CDR3: CASSRSGGGATITDTQYF

D: .
J: TRBJ2-7
size: .
length: 14
V: TRBV10-3
DNA: TGTGCCATCAGTGAACCCGACAGAACCTACGAGCAGTACTTC
CDR3: CAISEPDRTYEQYF

D: .
J: TRBJ2-7
size: .
length: 14
V: TRBV5-1
DNA: TGCGCCAGCAGCTCTCATTCATCATCGGGCGAGCAGTACTTC
CDR3: CASSSHSSSGEQYF

D: .
J: TRBJ2-1
size: .
length: 15
V: TRBV7-9
DNA: TGTGCCAGCAGCTACCGCGGGCCCATTCTGGATGAGCAGTTCTTC
CDR3: CASSYRGPILDEQFF

D: .
J: TRBJ2-3
size: once
length: 14
V: TRBV7-2
DNA: TGTGCCAGCAGCTCCCGACGGGGAACAGGTACGCAGTATTTT
CDR3: CASSSRRGTGTQYF

D: TRBD1
J: TRBJ1-5
size: .
length: 14
V: TRBV6-5
DNA: TGTGCCAGCAGTCCAGGACAGGGCACTCAGCCCCAGCATTTT
CDR3: CASSPGQGTQPQHF

D: .
J: TRBJ2-7
size: few
length: 14
V: TRBV5-6
DNA: TGTGCCAGCAGCCCGTACAGGGTACCAGTCGAGCAGTACTTC
CDR3: CASSPYRVPVEQYF

D: TRBD1
J: TRBJ1-2
size: .
length: 14
V: TRBV20-1
DNA: TGCAGTGCTAGAGTTCCAGGGGGAGTTAATGGCTACACCTTC
CDR3: CSARVPGGVNGYTF

D: .
J: TRBJ2-5
size: few
length: 13
V: TRBV4-3
DNA: TGCGCCAGCAGCCCCAGCCGTCGGGAGACCCAGTACTTC
CDR3: CASSPSRRETQYF

D: .
J: TRBJ1-1
size: .
length: 15
V: TRBV5-1
DNA: TGCGCCAGCAGCTCAGCTGCTAATCGGGGCACTGAAGCTTTCTTT
CDR3: CASSSAANRGTEAFF

D: .
J: TRBJ2-5
size: .
length: 12
V: TRBV5-1
DNA: TGCGCCAGCAGGGATAACGTGGAGACCCAGTACTTC
CDR3: CASRDNVETQYF

D: .
J: TRBJ1-2
size: .
length: 15
V: TRBV5-6
DNA: TGTGCCAGCAGCTTAGGCACAGCGCTCTTCTATGGCTACACCTTC
CDR3: CASSLGTALFYGYTF

D: .
J: TRBJ2-7
size: .
length: 14
V: TRBV28
DNA: TGTGCCAGCAAAAAAGGCGGAGGCCCCTACGAGCAGTACTTC
CDR3: CASKKGGGPYEQYF

D: .
J: TRBJ2-7
size: .
length: 8
V: TRBV7-9
DNA: TGTGCCGACTACGAGCAGTACTTC
CDR3: CADYEQYF

D: TRBD1
J: TRBJ1-2
size: .
length: 14
V: TRBV7-3
DNA: TGTGCCAGCAGCCCTGAGGGACAGGCTTTGGGCTACACCTTC
CDR3: CASSPEGQALGYTF

D: TRBD1
J: TRBJ1-4
size: .
length: 15
V: TRBV7-8
DNA: TGTGCCAGCAGCTTATGGGGACAGGGAAATGAAAAACTGTTTTTT
CDR3: CASSLWGQGNEKLFF

D: TRBD2
J: TRBJ2-5
size: once
length: 15
V: TRBV7-2
DNA: TGTGCCTGCAGCTTAGCGGGGGGCCTCCAAGAGACCCAGTACTTC
CDR3: CACSLAGGLQETQYF

D: TRBD2
J: TRBJ2-5
size: few
length: 18
V: TRBV7-2
DNA: TGTGCCAGCAGCTCGGGACTAGCGGGGTCCCGGATCGGGGAGACCCAGTACTTC
CDR3: CASSSGLAGSRIGETQYF

D: .
J: TRBJ1-4
size: .
length: 14
V: TRBV7-9
DNA: TGTGCCAGCAGCTGGACCGCCGGGAATGGAAAACTGTTTTTT
CDR3: CASSWTAGNGKLFF

D: TRBD1
J: TRBJ2-7
size: few
length: 16
V: TRBV13
DNA: TGTGCCAGCAGCTTAGGTAGGGGACAGAGCTCCTACGAGCAGTACTTC
CDR3: CASSLGRGQSSYEQYF